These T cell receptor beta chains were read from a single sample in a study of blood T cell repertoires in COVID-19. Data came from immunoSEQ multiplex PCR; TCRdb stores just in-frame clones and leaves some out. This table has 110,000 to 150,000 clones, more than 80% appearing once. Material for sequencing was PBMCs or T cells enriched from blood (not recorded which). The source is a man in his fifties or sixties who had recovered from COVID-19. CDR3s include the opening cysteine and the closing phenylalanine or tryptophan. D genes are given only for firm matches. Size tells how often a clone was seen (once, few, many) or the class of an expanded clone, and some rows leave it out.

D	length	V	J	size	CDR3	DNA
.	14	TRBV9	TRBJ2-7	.	CASSPRQSSYEQYF	TGTGCCAGCAGCCCCCGACAAAGCTCCTACGAGCAGTACTTC
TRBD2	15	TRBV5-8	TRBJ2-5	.	CASSPGLAGIETQYF	TGTGCCAGCAGCCCGGGACTAGCGGGAATAGAGACCCAGTACTTC
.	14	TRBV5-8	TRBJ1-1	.	CASSFPGITTEAFF	TGTGCCAGCTCTTTCCCGGGGATTACGACTGAAGCTTTCTTT
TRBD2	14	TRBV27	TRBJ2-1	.	CASRGTSGSNEQFF	TGTGCCAGCAGGGGGACTAGCGGGAGCAATGAGCAGTTCTTC
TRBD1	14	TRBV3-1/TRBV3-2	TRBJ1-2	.	CASSPSQGASGYTF	TGTGCCAGCAGCCCCTCACAGGGGGCATCTGGCTACACCTTC
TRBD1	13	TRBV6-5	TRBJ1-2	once	CASSDRGPYGYTF	TGTGCCAGCAGCGACAGGGGGCCCTATGGCTACACCTTC
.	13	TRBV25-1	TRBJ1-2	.	CASSDGPNYGYTF	TGTGCCAGCAGTGACGGTCCTAACTATGGCTACACCTTC
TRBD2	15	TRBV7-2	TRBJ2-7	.	CASSLDAGGTYEQYF	TGTGCCAGCAGCTTAGATGCGGGAGGGACCTACGAGCAGTACTTC
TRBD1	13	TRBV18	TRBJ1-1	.	CASSPDRVTEAFF	TGTGCCAGCTCACCGGACAGGGTCACTGAAGCTTTCTTT
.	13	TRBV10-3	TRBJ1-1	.	CAIRVTGTAEAFF	TGTGCCATCAGGGTCACAGGGACGGCTGAAGCTTTCTTT
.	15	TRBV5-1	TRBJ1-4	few	CASSLVAGDNEKLFF	TGCGCCAGCAGCTTGGTTGCAGGGGATAATGAAAAACTGTTTTTT
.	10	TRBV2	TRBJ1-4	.	CASSSEKLFF	TGTGCCAGCAGCAGTGAAAAACTGTTTTTT
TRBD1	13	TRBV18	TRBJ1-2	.	CASSPDREAGYTF	TGTGCCAGCTCACCGGACAGGGAGGCTGGCTACACCTTC
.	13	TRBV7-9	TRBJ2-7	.	CASSFHSPYEQYF	TGTGCCAGCAGCTTCCACTCCCCCTACGAGCAGTACTTC
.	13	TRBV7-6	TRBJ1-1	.	CASSVVWNTEAFF	TGTGCCAGCAGCGTAGTATGGAACACTGAAGCTTTCTTT
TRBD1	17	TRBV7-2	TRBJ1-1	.	CASSLPKGGSVNTEAFF	TGTGCCAGCAGCTTACCCAAAGGGGGCAGTGTGAACACTGAAGCTTTCTTT
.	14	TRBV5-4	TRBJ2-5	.	CASSEMVAEETQYF	TGTGCCAGCAGCGAAATGGTTGCGGAAGAGACCCAGTACTTC
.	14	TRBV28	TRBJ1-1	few	CASSYGTSNTEAFF	TGTGCCAGCAGTTACGGGACATCGAACACTGAAGCTTTCTTT
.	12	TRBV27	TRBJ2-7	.	CASKQGSHEQYF	TGTGCCAGCAAGCAGGGATCCCACGAGCAGTACTTC
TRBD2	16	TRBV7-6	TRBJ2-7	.	CASSWGIAGVAYEQYF	TGTGCCAGCAGCTGGGGGATAGCGGGAGTTGCCTACGAGCAGTACTTC
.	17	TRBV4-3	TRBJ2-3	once	CASSQDSWGGDADTQYF	TGCGCCAGCAGCCAAGATTCTTGGGGAGGCGATGCAGATACGCAGTATTTT
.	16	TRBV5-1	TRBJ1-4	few	CASSLGGTSVYEKLFF	TGCGCCAGCAGCCTGGGAGGGACTTCGGTATATGAAAAACTGTTTTTT
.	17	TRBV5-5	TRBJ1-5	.	CASSPGGTGTGAQPQHF	TGTGCCAGCAGCCCGGGGGGCACAGGGACGGGGGCTCAGCCCCAGCATTTT
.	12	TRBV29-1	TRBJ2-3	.	CSVRGDADTQYF	TGCAGCGTTAGAGGTGATGCAGATACGCAGTATTTT
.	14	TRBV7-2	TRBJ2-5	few	CASSRWAVGETQYF	TGTGCCAGCAGCCGCTGGGCTGTTGGCGAGACCCAGTACTTC
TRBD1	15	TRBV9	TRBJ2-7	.	CASSGAGQGRNEQYF	TGTGCCAGCAGCGGGGCGGGACAGGGTCGGAACGAGCAGTACTTC
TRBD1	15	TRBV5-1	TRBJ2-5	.	CASSFTTGVRETQYF	TGCGCCAGCAGCTTTACCACAGGGGTCCGGGAGACCCAGTACTTC
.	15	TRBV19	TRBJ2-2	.	CASSIGNRFTGELFF	TGTGCCAGTAGTATAGGAAACAGGTTCACCGGGGAGCTGTTTTTT
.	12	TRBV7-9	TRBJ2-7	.	CASSLARDEQYF	TGTGCCAGCAGCTTAGCGAGGGACGAGCAGTACTTC
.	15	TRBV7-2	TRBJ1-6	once	CASSLLRSENSPLHF	TGTGCCAGCAGTTTGTTAAGAAGTGAGAATTCACCCCTCCACTTT
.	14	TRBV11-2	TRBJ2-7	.	CASSFVEGVYEQYF	TGTGCCAGCAGCTTTGTAGAGGGGGTCTACGAGCAGTACTTC
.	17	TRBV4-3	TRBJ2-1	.	CASSRGPRRKGYNEQFF	TGCGCCAGCAGCCGCGGGCCCCGGAGAAAGGGTTACAATGAGCAGTTCTTC
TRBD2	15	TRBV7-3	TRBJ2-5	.	CASSRRAGDGETQYF	TGTGCCAGCAGCCGTCGGGCGGGGGATGGGGAGACCCAGTACTTC
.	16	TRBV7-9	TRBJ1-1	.	CASSPTDRGWNTEAFF	TGTGCCAGCAGCCCCACGGATCGGGGGTGGAACACTGAAGCTTTCTTT
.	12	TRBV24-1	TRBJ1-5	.	CATSVGRGPQHF	TGTGCCACCAGTGTTGGTCGGGGGCCCCAGCATTTT
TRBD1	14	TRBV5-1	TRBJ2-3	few	CASSRTGGPDTQYF	TGCGCCAGCAGCCGGACAGGGGGCCCAGATACGCAGTATTTT
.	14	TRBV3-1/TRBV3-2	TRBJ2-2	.	CASMTMGLTGELFF	TGTGCCAGCATGACGATGGGACTTACCGGGGAGCTGTTTTTT